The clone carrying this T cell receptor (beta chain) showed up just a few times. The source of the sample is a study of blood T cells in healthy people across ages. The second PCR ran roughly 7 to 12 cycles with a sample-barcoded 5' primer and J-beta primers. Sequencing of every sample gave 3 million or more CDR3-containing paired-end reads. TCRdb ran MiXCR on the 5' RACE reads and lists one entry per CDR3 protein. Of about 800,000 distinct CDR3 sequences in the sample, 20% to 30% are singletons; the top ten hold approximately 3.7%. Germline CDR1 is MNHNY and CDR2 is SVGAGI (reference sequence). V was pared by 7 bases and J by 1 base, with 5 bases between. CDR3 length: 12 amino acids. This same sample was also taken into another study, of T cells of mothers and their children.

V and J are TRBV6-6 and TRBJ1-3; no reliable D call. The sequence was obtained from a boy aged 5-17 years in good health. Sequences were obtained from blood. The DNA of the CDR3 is TGTGCCAGCACCAGTTCTGGAAACACCATATATTTT. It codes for CASTSSGNTIYF.